Shown below are 27 T cell receptor beta chains from a single sample sequenced in a study of shared clonotypes between healthy human individuals. Only in-frame clones appear in the TCRdb table, and some are missing; sequencing was by immunoSEQ multiplex PCR. The sample lists some 530,000 clones, about 78% occurring once. The sequenced material came from PBMCs. These TCRs come from a woman aged 40 to 49 in good health. Some clones in this sample may be carry-over from other donors' samples.

The sample holds one count of this clone. J is TRBJ1-2 and V is TRBV28; no reliable D call. Trimming cost V 1 base and J 2 bases, with 8 bases left between them. The CDR3 consists of 14 residues. From germline, CDR1 is MDHEN and CDR2 SYDVKM. Here the CDR3 reads CASSLFAENYGYTF. The CDR3 region has the DNA TGTGCCAGCAGTTTATTCGCAGAGAACTATGGCTACACCTTC.

The chain combines TRBV27 with TRBJ1-1; maybe TRBD1 (5 bases). The V gene's germline CDR1 is MNHEY and CDR2 SMNVEV (reference sequence). V was clipped by 0 bases and J by 4 bases, with 18 bases between them. The CDR3 has 17 amino acids. The CDR3 reads CASSLSYGTPRTTEAFF. The CDR3, as DNA: TGTGCCAGCAGTTTATCGTATGGGACCCCTAGGACCACTGAAGCTTTCTTT.

The CDR3 DNA sequence: TGTGCCAGCAGCTCCCCAGCGGGCAGGGGGATCAATGAGCAGTTCTTC. Residues: CASSSPAGRGINEQFF. J is TRBJ2-1 and V is TRBV11-3; tentatively, D is TRBD1 (7 bases). Germline V lookup: CDR1 SGHNT, CDR2 YENEEA. V gave up 4 bases and J gave up 6 bases, with 19 bases separating them. The CDR3 is 16 amino acids.

V usage is TRBV6-1 and J usage is TRBJ2-2; D gene unclear. Trimming cost V 2 bases and J 2 bases, with 15 bases left between them. The germline V gene has CDR1 MNHNS and CDR2 SASEGT. This CDR3 has 17 amino acids. This chain's CDR3 is CASSERVIRVNTGELFF. The CDR3 DNA follows: TGTGCCAGCAGTGAAAGGGTCATTAGGGTTAACACCGGGGAGCTGTTTTTT.

The CDR3 nucleotides are TGTGCCAGCAGTGCCCGGGGACAGGGGGTTCGAACCGGGGAGCTGTTTTTT. Protein: CASSARGQGVRTGELFF. The rearrangement links TRBV25-1 to TRBJ2-2, with 11 bases fitting TRBD1. Germline V gives CDR1 MGHDK, CDR2 SYGVNS. The CDR3 is made up of 17 amino acids. J gave up 5 bases and V 4 bases, and 9 bases lay outside the gene matches.

The rearrangement links TRBV6-5 to TRBJ2-7; maybe TRBD2 (7 bases). V shed 6 bases and J shed 2 bases, with 17 bases lying between them. Germline CDR1 MNHEY, CDR2 SVGAGI. This CDR3 is built from 15 residues. The CDR3, as DNA: TGTGCCAGCAGCCGGACAGCGGGACCCACCTACGAGCAGTACTTC. Residues: CASSRTAGPTYEQYF.

The genes are TRBV5-6 and TRBJ2-3, with 10 nucleotides matching TRBD1. This CDR3 has 15 amino acids. Germline V gene data show CDR1 as SGHDT and CDR2 as YYEEEE. The V segment lost 3 bases and the J segment 2 bases; nucleotides outside the gene matches: 3. The chain's CDR3 is CASSSGTGDTDTQYF. The DNA for the CDR3 is TGTGCCAGCAGCTCCGGGACAGGGGACACAGATACGCAGTATTTT.

The chain is built from TRBV18 and TRBJ2-7, with 8 bases that match TRBD2. Germline CDR1 KGHSH, CDR2 LQKENI. CDR3 length: 15 amino acids. V lost 1 base, J lost 4 bases, and 6 bases stayed unmatched. CDR3 loop: CASSPQRETSYEQYF. CDR3 nucleotide sequence: TGTGCCAGCTCACCACAGCGGGAGACATCTTACGAGCAGTACTTC.

This rearrangement joins TRBV5-4 to TRBJ2-2; possibly TRBD1 or TRBD2 for D (6 bases each). The germline gives CDR1 SGHNT, CDR2 YYREEE (reference sequence). Trimming shortened V by 4 bases and J by 7 bases, and 20 bases separated the two germline ends. This CDR3 region has 16 residues. As DNA, the CDR3 is TGTGCCAGCAGCCCCCCCGGGGGCCCGGGGTACGGGGAGCTGTTTTTT. This encodes CASSPPGGPGYGELFF.

Turning to this clone: Since a far larger clone is one base different, this is likely a read error. This specimen includes other DNA sequences encoding the same CDR3. The V call is TRBV6-5, the J call TRBJ1-5; possible D gene TRBD1, 5 bases. Per germline, CDR1 MNHEY and CDR2 SVGAGI. The ends were cut back, 6 bases at V and 1 base at J, with 7 bases in the middle. This CDR3 region has 13 residues. The CDR3 bases are TGTGCCAGCAGACGGGACAGCAATCAGCCCCAGCATTTT. This translates into CASRRDSNQPQHF.

The chain recombines TRBV15 with TRBJ1-5, with a possible D match to TRBD1 (5 bases). CDR3 length equals 15 residues. The V end lost 9 bases, the J end lost 2 bases, and 17 bases lay between the germline ends. CDR1 is LNHNV, CDR2 YYDKDF, per germline (reference sequence). The CDR3 is CATAGGSGGNQPQHF. CDR3 nucleotides: TGTGCCACGGCGGGGGGGTCAGGTGGCAATCAGCCCCAGCATTTT.

This clone was seen more than once but under ten times. The chain links TRBV6-4 to TRBJ2-1; 9 nucleotides align to TRBD2. The CDR3 contains 16 residues. Germline CDR1 and CDR2: MRHNA and SNTAGT. Trimming removed 3 bases from V and 2 bases from J; junction bases left unmatched: 5. In DNA, the CDR3 is TGTGCCAGCAGTGAAGAGGGCGGGAGGGCCTACAATGAGCAGTTCTTC. Translating gives CASSEEGGRAYNEQFF.

The chain carries TRBV7-9 and TRBJ1-5, with TRBD1 matching 7 bases. This CDR3 is 17 amino acids long. Germline CDR1 and CDR2: SEHNR and FQNEAQ (reference sequence). V dropped 4 bases and J dropped 3; count of bases not matched to a gene: 12. The CDR3 protein is CASSSGRDSLNNQPQHF. DNA of the CDR3: TGTGCCAGCAGCTCCGGCCGGGACAGCCTAAACAATCAGCCCCAGCATTTT.

V is TRBV5-6 and J is TRBJ1-2; possibly TRBD1 for D (6 bases). V lost 6 bases and J lost 0, with 12 bases in between. Germline V gene data show CDR1 as SGHDT and CDR2 as YYEEEE. CDR3 length: 14 residues. CDR3 DNA: TGTGCCAGCACTAAGGGGGAGACTAACTATGGCTACACCTTC. It codes for CASTKGETNYGYTF.

The chain joins TRBV28 to TRBJ1-2, with D perhaps matching TRBD1 (6 bases). With 7 bases removed from V and 6 bases from J, the gap between germline ends came to 15 bases. This CDR3 region has 13 residues. Per germline, CDR1 MDHEN and CDR2 SYDVKM. Here the CDR3 reads CASNGRGWNGYTF. The DNA for the CDR3 is TGTGCCAGCAATGGCAGGGGATGGAATGGCTACACCTTC.

The chain carries TRBV9 and TRBJ2-3; D is perhaps TRBD1 (6 bases). CDR3 length: 16 residues. The germline V gene has CDR1 SGDLS and CDR2 YYNGEE. V gave up 3 bases and J gave up 2 bases, with 16 bases separating them. CDR3 sequence reads: CASSASAGAHTDTQYF. CDR3 nucleotides: TGTGCCAGCAGCGCCTCCGCAGGGGCCCACACAGATACGCAGTATTTT.

This clone showed up just once. Germline and junction disagree at one end, which may indicate a read error. The same CDR3 arises from other DNA sequences in this sample as well. The genes are TRBV2 and TRBJ1-2; a possible D gene is TRBD1 (5 bases). The CDR3 is 14 amino acids. Germline V gene lookup returns CDR1 SNHLY and CDR2 FYNNEI. CDR3 nucleotide sequence: TGCGCCAGCAGTGTGACAGACTACGACTATGGCTACACCTTC. This encodes CASSVTDYDYGYTF.

Only a few counts were recorded for this clone. The DNA for the CDR3 is TGTGCCAGCAGCTTAAGGAGGGGCTGGACTAGCGGACGCACAGATACGCAGTATTTT. Translating it yields CASSLRRGWTSGRTDTQYF. The chain links TRBV13 to TRBJ2-3, with 10 bases fitting TRBD2. This CDR3 comprises 19 residues. CDR1 and CDR2 (germline): PRHDT, FYEKMQ (reference sequence). The V and J ends lost 2 bases and 1 base, in that order; junction bases with no gene match: 12.

This chain joins TRBV2 and TRBJ2-3, with 15 bases matching TRBD2. After removal of 6 bases from V and 6 bases from J, the junction contained 4 bases not matched to a gene. This CDR3 spans 15 amino acids. Per the germline V gene, CDR1 is SNHLY and CDR2 is FYNNEI. DNA for the CDR3: TGTGCCAGCAGCGGGACTAGCGGGAGGAGGGATACGCAGTATTTT. Its translation is CASSGTSGRRDTQYF. The full variable domain, in which reference TRBV2 and TRBJ2-3 provide the parts outside the CDR3, is EPEVTQTPSHQVTQMGQEVILRCVPISNHLYFYWYRQILGQKVEFLVSFYNNEISEKSEIFDDQFSVERPDGSNFTLKIRSTKLEDSAMYFCASSGTSGRRDTQYFGPGTRLTVL.

This chain uses TRBV27 with TRBJ2-5; possibly TRBD1 for D (6 bases). This CDR3 spans 13 amino acids. Per the germline V gene, CDR1 is MNHEY and CDR2 is SMNVEV (reference sequence). V lost 6 bases to trimming and J lost 2 bases, with 10 bases between them. The CDR3 region is CASRGDRQETQYF. CDR3 nucleotides: TGTGCCAGCAGGGGTGACAGGCAAGAGACCCAGTACTTC.

The chain combines TRBV7-9 with TRBJ2-7, with D possibly matching TRBD1 (6 bases). CDR1 SEHNR and CDR2 FQNEAQ come from the germline V gene (reference sequence). With 3 bases removed from V and 12 bases from J, the gap between germline ends came to 21 bases. The CDR3 length is 14 residues. Written as DNA, the CDR3 is TGTGCCAGCAGCTTTGGGGGCACGGGTGTGTCGCGGTACTTC. Translating it yields CASSFGGTGVSRYF.

This clone was counted many times. This chain links TRBV9 with TRBJ2-1; D call uncertain. V lost 3 bases and J 0 bases, leaving 13 bases between the germline ends. This CDR3 is 16 amino acids long. Germline CDR1 reads SGDLS; CDR2 reads YYNGEE. The CDR3 coding sequence is TGTGCCAGCAGCGCCGACGAGAATTACTCCTACAATGAGCAGTTCTTC. Its translation is CASSADENYSYNEQFF.

This sequence joins TRBV14 and TRBJ2-1, with D unclear. V was pared by 4 bases and J by 5 bases, with 9 bases between. CDR3 length equals 13 residues. The V gene's germline CDR1 is SGHDN and CDR2 FVKESK. The CDR3: CASSRTRDNEQFF. As DNA, the CDR3 is TGTGCCAGCAGCCGAACGCGAGACAATGAGCAGTTCTTC.

A single count supports this clone. This chain connects TRBV5-6 to TRBJ2-1; TRBD2 aligns across 7 bases. Germline lookup yields CDR1 SGHDT and CDR2 YYEEEE. The CDR3 runs to 15 residues. V shed 3 bases and J 4 bases; nucleotides not matched to a gene: 7. The CDR3 bases are TGTGCCAGCAGCTCCATGGGCGGGAGATACAATGAGCAGTTCTTC. It yields the protein CASSSMGGRYNEQFF.

This chain uses TRBV6-6 with TRBJ2-1, with a tentative D call TRBD2 (5 bases). V lost 0 bases to trimming and J lost 1 base, with 10 bases between them. The CDR3 extends over 16 amino acids. Germline-derived CDR1 and CDR2 are MNHNY and SVGAGI (reference sequence). CDR3 bases: TGTGCCAGCAGTTACTCTTGGGAGAAATCCTACAATGAGCAGTTCTTC. It yields the protein CASSYSWEKSYNEQFF.

This clone was detected once. The chain employs TRBV4-3 and TRBJ2-3, with D possibly matching TRBD2 (5 bases). V lost 3 bases, J lost 4 bases, and 14 bases lay in between. The CDR3 sequence is 15 residues long. Germline assignment: CDR1 LGHNA and CDR2 YSLEER. The CDR3 region has the DNA TGCGCCAGCAGCCACAGCCTCTCTAGCTCAGATACGCAGTATTTT. This codes for CASSHSLSSSDTQYF.

CDR3 coding DNA: TGTGCCAGCAGCGTTGCCTACGAGCAGTACTTC. This translates into CASSVAYEQYF. The chain recombines TRBV2 with TRBJ2-7; D is undetermined. The V gene's germline CDR1 is SNHLY and CDR2 FYNNEI. The CDR3 has 11 residues. V gave up 6 bases and J gave up 2 bases, with 5 bases separating them. Supplemented by reference TRBV2 and TRBJ2-7, the full variable domain reads EPEVTQTPSHQVTQMGQEVILRCVPISNHLYFYWYRQILGQKVEFLVSFYNNEISEKSEIFDDQFSVERPDGSNFTLKIRSTKLEDSAMYFCASSVAYEQYFGPGTRLTVT.